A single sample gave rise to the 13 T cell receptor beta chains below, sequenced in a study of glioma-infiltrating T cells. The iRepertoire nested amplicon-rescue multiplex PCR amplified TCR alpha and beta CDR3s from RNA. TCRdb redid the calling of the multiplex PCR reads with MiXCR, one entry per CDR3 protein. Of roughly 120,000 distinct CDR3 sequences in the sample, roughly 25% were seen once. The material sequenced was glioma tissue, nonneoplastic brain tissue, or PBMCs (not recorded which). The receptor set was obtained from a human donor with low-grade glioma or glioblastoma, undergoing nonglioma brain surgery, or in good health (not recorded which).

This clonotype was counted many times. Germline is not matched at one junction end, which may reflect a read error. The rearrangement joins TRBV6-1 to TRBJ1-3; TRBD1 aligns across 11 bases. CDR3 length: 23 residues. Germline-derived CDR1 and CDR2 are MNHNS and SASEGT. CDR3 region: CTSSERPPGQGVLNIVSGNTIYF. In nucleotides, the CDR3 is TGTACCAGCAGTGAACGGCCTCCGGGACAGGGGGTCCTTAACATTGTCTCTGGAAACACCATATATTTT.

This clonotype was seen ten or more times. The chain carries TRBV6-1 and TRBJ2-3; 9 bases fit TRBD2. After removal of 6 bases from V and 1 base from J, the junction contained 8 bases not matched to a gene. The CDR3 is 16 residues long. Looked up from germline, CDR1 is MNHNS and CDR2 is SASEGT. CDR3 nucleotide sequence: TGTGCCAGCAGCCCAGTCGAGCGGGAGGGCACAGATACGCAGTATTTT. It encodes CASSPVEREGTDTQYF.

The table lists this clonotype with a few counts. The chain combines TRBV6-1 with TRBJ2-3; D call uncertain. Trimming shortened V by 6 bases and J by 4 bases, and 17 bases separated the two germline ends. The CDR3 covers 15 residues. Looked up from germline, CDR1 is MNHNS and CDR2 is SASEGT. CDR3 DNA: TGTGCCAGCAGCCCACTTAGCTGGGTCTCAGATACGCAGTATTTT. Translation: CASSPLSWVSDTQYF.

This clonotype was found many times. CDR3 nucleotide sequence: TGTGCCAGCAGCTTGATGGGAGCCGGGACATACGAGCAGTACTTC. Amino acids: CASSLMGAGTYEQYF. The chain couples TRBV7-8 to TRBJ2-7; D may be TRBD1 (6 bases). Trimming took 3 bases from V and 4 from J, leaving 16 bases between them. The length of the CDR3 is 15 residues. Germline V lookup: CDR1 SGHVS, CDR2 FQNEAQ.

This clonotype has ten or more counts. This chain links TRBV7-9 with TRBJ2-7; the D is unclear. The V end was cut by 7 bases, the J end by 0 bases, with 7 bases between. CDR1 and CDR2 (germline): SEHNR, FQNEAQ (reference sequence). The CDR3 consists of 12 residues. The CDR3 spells CASTKGSYEQYF. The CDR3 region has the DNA TGTGCCAGCACGAAGGGCTCCTACGAGCAGTACTTC.

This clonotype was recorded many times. The CDR3 loop is CSAETGPSGNTIYF. The CDR3 DNA follows: TGCAGCGCTGAGACAGGTCCCTCTGGAAACACCATATATTTT. The chain links TRBV20-1 to TRBJ1-3; D is possibly TRBD1 (6 bases). The CDR3 covers 14 residues. Per germline, CDR1 DFQATT and CDR2 SNEGSKA (reference sequence).

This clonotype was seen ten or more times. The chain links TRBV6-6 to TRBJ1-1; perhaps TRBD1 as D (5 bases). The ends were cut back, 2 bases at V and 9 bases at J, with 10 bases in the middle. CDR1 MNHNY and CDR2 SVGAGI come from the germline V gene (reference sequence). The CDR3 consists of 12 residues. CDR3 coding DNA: TGTGCCAGCAGTTACAGTGCAGGGAAAGCTTTCTTT. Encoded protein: CASSYSAGKAFF.

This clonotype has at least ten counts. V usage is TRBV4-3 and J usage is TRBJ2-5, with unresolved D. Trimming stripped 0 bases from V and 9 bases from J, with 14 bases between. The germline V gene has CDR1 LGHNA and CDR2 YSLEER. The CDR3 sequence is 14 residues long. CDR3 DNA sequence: TGCGCCAGCAGCCAAGATGACCCAAGGTCGGCCCAGTACTTC. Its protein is CASSQDDPRSAQYF.

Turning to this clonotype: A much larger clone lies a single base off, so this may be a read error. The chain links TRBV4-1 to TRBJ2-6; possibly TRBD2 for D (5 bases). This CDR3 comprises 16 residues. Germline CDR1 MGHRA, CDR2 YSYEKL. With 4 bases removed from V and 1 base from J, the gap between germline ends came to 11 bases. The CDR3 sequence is CASSRSPGSGANVLTF. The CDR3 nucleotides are TGCGCCAGCAGCCGCAGCCCGGGATCTGGGGCCAACGTCCTGACTTTC.

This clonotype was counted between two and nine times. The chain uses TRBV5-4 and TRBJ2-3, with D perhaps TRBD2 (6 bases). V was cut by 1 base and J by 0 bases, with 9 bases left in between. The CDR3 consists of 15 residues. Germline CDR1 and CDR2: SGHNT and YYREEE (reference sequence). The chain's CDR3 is CASSLPGASTDTQYF. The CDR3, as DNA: TGTGCCAGCAGCTTGCCGGGAGCTAGCACAGATACGCAGTATTTT.

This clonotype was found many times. The CDR3 DNA sequence: TGTGCCAGCAGTGATGAGCCCCCCTACGAGCAGTACTTC. Translating it yields CASSDEPPYEQYF. This chain uses TRBV25-1 with TRBJ2-7; D remains unclear. The CDR3 has 13 residues. The germline gives CDR1 MGHDK, CDR2 SYGVNS. V was pared by 3 bases and J by 2 bases, with 8 bases between.

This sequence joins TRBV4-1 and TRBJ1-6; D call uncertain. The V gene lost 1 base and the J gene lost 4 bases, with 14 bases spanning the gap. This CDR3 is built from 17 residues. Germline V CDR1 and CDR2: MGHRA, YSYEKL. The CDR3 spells CASSQGIGRGYNSPLHF. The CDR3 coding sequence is TGCGCCAGCAGCCAAGGCATCGGCAGAGGGTATAATTCACCCCTCCACTTT.

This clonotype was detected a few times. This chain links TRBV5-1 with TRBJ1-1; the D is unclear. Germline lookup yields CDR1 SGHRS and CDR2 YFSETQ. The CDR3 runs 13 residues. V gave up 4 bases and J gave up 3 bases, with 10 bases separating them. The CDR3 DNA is TGCGCCAGCAGCGTTGGAATGGACACTGAAGCTTTCTTT. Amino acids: CASSVGMDTEAFF.